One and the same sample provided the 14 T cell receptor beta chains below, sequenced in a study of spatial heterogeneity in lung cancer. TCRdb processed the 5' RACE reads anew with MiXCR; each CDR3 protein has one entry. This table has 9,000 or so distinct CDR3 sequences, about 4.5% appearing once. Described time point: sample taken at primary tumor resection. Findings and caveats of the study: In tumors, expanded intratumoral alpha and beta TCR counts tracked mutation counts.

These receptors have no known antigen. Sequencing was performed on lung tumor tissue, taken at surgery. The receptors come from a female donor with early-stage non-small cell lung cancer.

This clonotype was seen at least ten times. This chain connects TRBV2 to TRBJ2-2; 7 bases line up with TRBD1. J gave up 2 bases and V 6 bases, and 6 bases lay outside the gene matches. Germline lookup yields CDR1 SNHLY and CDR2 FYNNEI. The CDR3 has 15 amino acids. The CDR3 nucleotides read TGTGCCAGCAGCACCGGGACAGTCAACACCGGGGAGCTGTTTTTT. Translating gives CASSTGTVNTGELFF.

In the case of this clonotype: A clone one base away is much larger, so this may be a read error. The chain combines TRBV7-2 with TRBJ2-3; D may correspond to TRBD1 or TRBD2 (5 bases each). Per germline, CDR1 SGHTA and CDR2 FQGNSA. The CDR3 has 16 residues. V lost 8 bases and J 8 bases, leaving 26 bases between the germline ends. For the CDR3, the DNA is TGTGCCAGCGGCCCGCTCGGGGCGGTCGCGGGCAGTACGCAGTATTTT. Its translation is CASGPLGAVAGSTQYF. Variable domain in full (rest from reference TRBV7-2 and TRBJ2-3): GAGVSQSPSNKVTEKGKDVELRCDPISGHTALYWYRQSLGQGLEFLIYFQGNSAPDKSGLPSDRFSAERTGGSVSTLTIQRTQQEDSAVYLCASGPLGAVAGSTQYFGPGTRLTVL.

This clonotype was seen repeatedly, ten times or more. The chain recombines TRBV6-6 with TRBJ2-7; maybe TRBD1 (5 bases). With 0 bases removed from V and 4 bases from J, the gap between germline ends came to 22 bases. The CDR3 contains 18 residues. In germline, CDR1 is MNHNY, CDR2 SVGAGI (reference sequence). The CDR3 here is CASSYSNLDQGSWYEQYF. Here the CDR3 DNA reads TGTGCCAGCAGTTACTCGAACCTGGATCAGGGCTCTTGGTACGAGCAGTACTTC.

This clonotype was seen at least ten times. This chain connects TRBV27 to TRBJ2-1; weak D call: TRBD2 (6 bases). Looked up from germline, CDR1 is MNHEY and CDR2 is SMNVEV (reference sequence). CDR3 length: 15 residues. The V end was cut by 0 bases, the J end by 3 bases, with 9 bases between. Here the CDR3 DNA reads TGTGCCAGCAGTTTATCGATCGGGGGCTACAATGAGCAGTTCTTC. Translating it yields CASSLSIGGYNEQFF.

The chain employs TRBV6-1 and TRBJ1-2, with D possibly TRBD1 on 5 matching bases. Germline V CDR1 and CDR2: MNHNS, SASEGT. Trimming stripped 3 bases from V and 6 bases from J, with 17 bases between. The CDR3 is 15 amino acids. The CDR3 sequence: CASSDPWGASDGYTF. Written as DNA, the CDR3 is TGTGCCAGCAGTGATCCGTGGGGCGCATCTGATGGCTACACCTTC.

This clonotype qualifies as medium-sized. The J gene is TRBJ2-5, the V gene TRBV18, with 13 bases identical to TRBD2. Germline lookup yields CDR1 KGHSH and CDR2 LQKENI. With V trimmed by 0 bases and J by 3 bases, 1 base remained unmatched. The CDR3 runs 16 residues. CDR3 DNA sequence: TGTGCCAGCTCACCACCCGGACTAGCGGGAGAAGAGACCCAGTACTTC. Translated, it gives CASSPPGLAGEETQYF. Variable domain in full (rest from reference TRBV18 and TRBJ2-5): NAGVMQNPRHLVRRRGQEARLRCSPMKGHSHVYWYRQLPEEGLKFMVYLQKENIIDESGMPKERFSAEFPKEGPSILRIQQVVRGDSAAYFCASSPPGLAGEETQYFGPGTRLLVL.

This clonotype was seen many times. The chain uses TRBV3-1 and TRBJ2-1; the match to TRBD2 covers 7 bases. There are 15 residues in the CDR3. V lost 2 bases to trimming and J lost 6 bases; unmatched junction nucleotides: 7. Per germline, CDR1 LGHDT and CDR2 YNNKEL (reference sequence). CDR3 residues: CASSQRELAANEQFF. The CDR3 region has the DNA TGTGCCAGCAGCCAAAGGGAGCTAGCGGCCAATGAGCAGTTCTTC.

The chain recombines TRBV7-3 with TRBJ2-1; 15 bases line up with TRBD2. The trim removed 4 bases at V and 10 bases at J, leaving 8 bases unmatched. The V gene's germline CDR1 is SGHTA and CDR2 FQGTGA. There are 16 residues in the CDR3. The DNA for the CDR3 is TGTGCCAGCAGCTGGGGACTAGCGGGAGGCCCTGGCGAGCAGTTCTTC. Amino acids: CASSWGLAGGPGEQFF.

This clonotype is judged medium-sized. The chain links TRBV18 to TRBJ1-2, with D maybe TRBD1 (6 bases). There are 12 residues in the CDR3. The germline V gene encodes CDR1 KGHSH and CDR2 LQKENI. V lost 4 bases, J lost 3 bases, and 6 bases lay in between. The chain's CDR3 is CASSRQDYGYTF. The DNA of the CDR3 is TGTGCCAGCTCACGACAGGACTATGGCTACACCTTC.

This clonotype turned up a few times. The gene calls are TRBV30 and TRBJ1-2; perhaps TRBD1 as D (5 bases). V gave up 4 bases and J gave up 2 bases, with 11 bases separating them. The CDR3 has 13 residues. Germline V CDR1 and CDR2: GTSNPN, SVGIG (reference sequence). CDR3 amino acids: CAWKLGGNYGYTF. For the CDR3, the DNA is TGTGCCTGGAAGCTCGGGGGGAACTATGGCTACACCTTC.

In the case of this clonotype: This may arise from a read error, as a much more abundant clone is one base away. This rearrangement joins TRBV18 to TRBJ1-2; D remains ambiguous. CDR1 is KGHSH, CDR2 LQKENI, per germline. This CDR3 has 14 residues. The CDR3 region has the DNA TGTGCCAGCTCACCAGCCGATTCTAACTATGGCTACAACTTC. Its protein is CASSPADSNYGYNF. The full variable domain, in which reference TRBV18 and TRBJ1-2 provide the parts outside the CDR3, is NAGVMQNPRHLVRRRGQEARLRCSPMKGHSHVYWYRQLPEEGLKFMVYLQKENIIDESGMPKERFSAEFPKEGPSILRIQQVVRGDSAAYFCASSPADSNYGYNFGSGTRLTVV.

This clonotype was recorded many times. The CDR3: CASSLDPSGRVNNEQFF. The CDR3 region has the DNA TGTGCCAGCAGCTTAGACCCTAGCGGGAGGGTTAACAATGAGCAGTTCTTC. V and J are TRBV7-3 and TRBJ2-1, with TRBD2 matching 12 bases. Germline CDR1 is SGHTA and CDR2 is FQGTGA. Germline trimming cut 2 bases from V and 5 bases from J; bases unmatched to any gene: 7. The CDR3 is 17 residues long.

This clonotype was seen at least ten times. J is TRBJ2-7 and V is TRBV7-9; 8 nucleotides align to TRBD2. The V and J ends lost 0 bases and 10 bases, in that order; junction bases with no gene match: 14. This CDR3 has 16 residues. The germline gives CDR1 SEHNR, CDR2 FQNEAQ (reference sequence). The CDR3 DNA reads TGTGCCAGCAGCTTAGCGATGAGCGGGAGAACCCTTTACCAGTACTTC. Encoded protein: CASSLAMSGRTLYQYF.

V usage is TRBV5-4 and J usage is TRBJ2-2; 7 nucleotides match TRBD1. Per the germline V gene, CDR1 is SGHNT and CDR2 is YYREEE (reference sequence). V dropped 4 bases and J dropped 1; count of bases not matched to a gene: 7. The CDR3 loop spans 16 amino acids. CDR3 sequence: CASSNYRGWNTGELFF. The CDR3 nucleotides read TGTGCCAGCAGCAATTACAGGGGATGGAACACCGGGGAGCTGTTTTTT.